Shown below are 17 T cell receptor beta chains from a single sample sequenced in a study of shared clonotypes between healthy human individuals. Only in-frame clones appear in the TCRdb table, and some are missing; sequencing was by immunoSEQ multiplex PCR. The table records fewer than 1.8 million clones, around 98.5% of them present only once. The sequenced sample consisted of naive CD4+ T cells sorted from blood. Subset denoted: CD45RA+ positively selected. These receptors were obtained from a man under 40 in good health.

The V and J genes are TRBV9 and TRBJ2-7; a possible D gene is TRBD1 (5 bases). In germline, CDR1 is SGDLS, CDR2 YYNGEE. This CDR3 region has 14 residues. The ends were cut back, 0 bases at V and 8 bases at J, with 15 bases in the middle. CDR3 amino acids: CASSVDQGPLKQYF. In nucleotides, the CDR3 is TGTGCCAGCAGCGTAGATCAGGGTCCTTTAAAGCAGTACTTC.

This chain joins TRBV25-1 and TRBJ2-2; D gene uncertain. The ends were cut back, 1 base at V and 6 bases at J, with 6 bases in the middle. The CDR3 is 13 amino acids. Germline CDR1 is MGHDK and CDR2 is SYGVNS. In DNA, the CDR3 is TGTGCCAGCAGTGAATTGGTCCCCGGGGAGCTGTTTTTT. This sequence encodes CASSELVPGELFF.

This rearrangement joins TRBV27 to TRBJ2-7; perhaps TRBD1 as D (6 bases). CDR3 length: 14 amino acids. Trimming shortened V by 6 bases and J by 4 bases, and 16 bases separated the two germline ends. Per germline, CDR1 MNHEY and CDR2 SMNVEV (reference sequence). CDR3 in DNA: TGTGCCAGCAGCCGCCTGGACAGCCCGTACGAGCAGTACTTC. Translation gives CASSRLDSPYEQYF.

V and J are TRBV9 and TRBJ1-1; no clear D gene. The V end was cut by 0 bases, the J end by 0 bases, with 9 bases between. Germline CDR1 and CDR2: SGDLS and YYNGEE. CDR3 length equals 15 residues. The CDR3 DNA follows: TGTGCCAGCAGCGTAGGTGCACAACTGAACACTGAAGCTTTCTTT. Its translation: CASSVGAQLNTEAFF.

The rearrangement links TRBV6-1 to TRBJ2-7, with 7 bases aligning to TRBD1. CDR1 is MNHNS, CDR2 SASEGT, per germline. This CDR3 contains 14 residues. J gave up 6 bases and V 3 bases, and 8 bases lay outside the gene matches. In DNA form, the CDR3 reads TGTGCCAGCAGTGAGGGACAGCTACCCCCCGAGCAGTACTTC. Translating gives CASSEGQLPPEQYF.

The chain has TRBV14 and TRBJ2-1; no reliable D call. The CDR3 loop spans 14 amino acids. Germline V gene lookup returns CDR1 SGHDN and CDR2 FVKESK. V lost 1 base, J lost 3 bases, and 7 bases lay in between. CDR3 protein: CASSQAGFYNEQFF. The CDR3 DNA sequence: TGTGCCAGCAGCCAAGCAGGTTTCTACAATGAGCAGTTCTTC.

This chain joins TRBV7-6 and TRBJ2-5; D uncertain. Looked up from germline, CDR1 is SGHVS and CDR2 is FNYEAQ. V was cut by 5 bases and J by 3 bases, with 10 bases left in between. This CDR3 is 13 amino acids long. In DNA, the CDR3 is TGTGCCAGCAGCATTGCATGGAAAGAGACCCAGTACTTC. Its translation: CASSIAWKETQYF.

This chain connects TRBV28 to TRBJ2-7; D uncertain. This CDR3 region has 12 residues. The V gene's germline CDR1 is MDHEN and CDR2 SYDVKM. V lost 5 bases to trimming and J lost 7 bases, with 12 bases between them. CDR3 in amino acids: CASSPKGFEQYF. The CDR3 DNA reads as TGTGCCAGCAGTCCCAAGGGATTTGAGCAGTACTTC.

V is TRBV7-8 and J is TRBJ2-5; D uncertain. Germline CDR1 and CDR2: SGHVS and FQNEAQ. The CDR3 is 13 residues long. Trimming removed 4 bases from V and 3 bases from J, with 9 bases in between. The CDR3 DNA follows: TGTGCCAGCAGCTGGTACGGAGAAGAGACCCAGTACTTC. Residues: CASSWYGEETQYF.

Concerning this clone itself: The sample has other DNA sequences that encode this CDR3 too. The chain uses TRBV7-9 and TRBJ2-2; D is unclear. V gave up 3 bases and J gave up 5 bases, with 1 base separating them. Germline assignment: CDR1 SEHNR and CDR2 FQNEAQ (reference sequence). The CDR3 has 11 amino acids. The CDR3 protein is CASSLTGELFF. The CDR3 nucleotides read TGTGCCAGCAGCTTGACCGGGGAGCTGTTTTTT.

The DNA of the CDR3 is TGTGCCAGCAGGACCTTTAGCGGACAATACAATGAGCAGTTCTTC. Protein: CASRTFSGQYNEQFF. This sequence joins TRBV28 and TRBJ2-1; a possible D gene is TRBD2 (6 bases). CDR3 length: 15 residues. From germline, CDR1 is MDHEN and CDR2 SYDVKM. The V end was cut by 6 bases, the J end by 4 bases, with 16 bases between.

The chain joins TRBV5-6 to TRBJ2-3; D is undetermined. Per the germline V gene, CDR1 is SGHDT and CDR2 is YYEEEE. V lost 4 bases to trimming and J lost 0 bases, with 12 bases between them. The CDR3 covers 15 residues. CDR3 in DNA: TGTGCCAGCAGCATCCGGGCTTCAAGCACAGATACGCAGTATTTT. As protein: CASSIRASSTDTQYF.

A single count supports this clone. The V and J genes are TRBV5-1 and TRBJ2-2; unclear D gene. This CDR3 is built from 15 residues. V shed 2 bases and J shed 3 bases, with 11 bases lying between them. Germline V gene sequence: CDR1 SGHRS, CDR2 YFSETQ. The CDR3 nucleotides read TGCGCCAGCAGCTTTTTGTCCCAGGACACCGGGGAGCTGTTTTTT. This gives the protein CASSFLSQDTGELFF.

The chain combines TRBV18 with TRBJ2-7, with 7 bases fitting TRBD2. Germline assignment: CDR1 KGHSH and CDR2 LQKENI. The trim removed 4 bases at V and 6 bases at J, leaving 9 bases unmatched. The CDR3 is 14 amino acids. This CDR3 reads CASSRSGRDSEQYF. CDR3 coding DNA: TGTGCCAGCTCACGGAGTGGGAGGGATAGCGAGCAGTACTTC.

CDR3 coding DNA: TGTGCCAGTAGTGGGAGGGCGAGCACCGGGGAGCTGTTTTTT. Its protein is CASSGRASTGELFF. The chain joins TRBV19 to TRBJ2-2, with TRBD2 matching 7 bases. In germline, CDR1 is LNHDA, CDR2 SQIVND (reference sequence). Trimming took 5 bases from V and 4 from J; bases not matched to a gene: 4. This CDR3 is 14 amino acids long. Drawing the rest from reference TRBV19 and TRBJ2-2, the complete variable domain is DGGITQSPKYLFRKEGQNVTLSCEQNLNHDAMYWYRQDPGQGLRLIYYSQIVNDFQKGDIAEGYSVSREKKESFPLTVTSAQKNPTAFYLCASSGRASTGELFFGEGSRLTVL.

V and J are TRBV5-1 and TRBJ2-7, with 11 bases matching TRBD2. This CDR3 is 14 amino acids long. The trim removed 4 bases at V and 2 bases at J, leaving 2 bases unmatched. Germline assignment: CDR1 SGHRS and CDR2 YFSETQ. CDR3 sequence (DNA): TGCGCCAGCAGCCCGACTAGCGGGACCTACGAGCAGTACTTC. Protein sequence: CASSPTSGTYEQYF. Using reference TRBV5-1 and TRBJ2-7 for the parts outside the CDR3, the full variable domain is KAGVTQTPRYLIKTRGQQVTLSCSPISGHRSVSWYQQTPGQGLQFLFEYFSETQRNKGNFPGRFSGRQFSNSRSEMNVSTLELGDSALYLCASSPTSGTYEQYFGPGTRLTVT.

This chain joins TRBV19 and TRBJ2-7, with D possibly matching TRBD1 (6 bases). Deletions cut 11 bases from V and 7 bases from J, with 21 bases between. There are 13 residues in the CDR3. Germline loops: CDR1 LNHDA, CDR2 SQIVND (reference sequence). The CDR3 DNA sequence: TGTGCCTGGAGGAGACAGGAGTGGAGGGAGCAGTACTTC. Amino acid sequence: CAWRRQEWREQYF. Full variable domain (missing parts from reference TRBV19 and TRBJ2-7): DGGITQSPKYLFRKEGQNVTLSCEQNLNHDAMYWYRQDPGQGLRLIYYSQIVNDFQKGDIAEGYSVSREKKESFPLTVTSAQKNPTAFYLCAWRRQEWREQYFGPGTRLTVT.